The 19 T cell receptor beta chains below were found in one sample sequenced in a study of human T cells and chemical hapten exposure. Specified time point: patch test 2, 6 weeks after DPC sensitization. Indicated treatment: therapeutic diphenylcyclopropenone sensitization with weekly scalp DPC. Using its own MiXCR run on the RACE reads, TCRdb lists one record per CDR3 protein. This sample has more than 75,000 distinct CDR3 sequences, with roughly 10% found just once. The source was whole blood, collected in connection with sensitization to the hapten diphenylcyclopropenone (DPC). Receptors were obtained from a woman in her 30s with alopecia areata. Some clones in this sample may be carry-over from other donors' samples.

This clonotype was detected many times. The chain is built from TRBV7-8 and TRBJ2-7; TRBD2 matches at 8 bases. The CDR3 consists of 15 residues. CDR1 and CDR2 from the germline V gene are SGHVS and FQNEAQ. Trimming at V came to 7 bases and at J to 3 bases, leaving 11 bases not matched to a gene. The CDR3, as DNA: TGTGCCAGCACCTCAACGGGAGGGTCCGGCTACGAGCAGTACTTC. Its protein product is CASTSTGGSGYEQYF. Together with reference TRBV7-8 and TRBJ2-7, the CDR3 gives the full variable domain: GAGVSQSPRYKVAKRGQDVALRCDPISGHVSLFWYQQALGQGPEFLTYFQNEAQLDKSGLPSDRFFAERPEGSVSTLKIQRTQQEDSAVYLCASTSTGGSGYEQYFGPGTRLTVT.

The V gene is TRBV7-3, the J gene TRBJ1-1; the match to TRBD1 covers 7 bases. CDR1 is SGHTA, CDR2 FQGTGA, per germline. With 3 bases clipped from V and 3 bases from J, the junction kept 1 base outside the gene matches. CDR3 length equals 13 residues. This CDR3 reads CASSFDRDTEAFF. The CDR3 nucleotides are TGTGCCAGCAGCTTCGACAGGGACACTGAAGCTTTCTTT.

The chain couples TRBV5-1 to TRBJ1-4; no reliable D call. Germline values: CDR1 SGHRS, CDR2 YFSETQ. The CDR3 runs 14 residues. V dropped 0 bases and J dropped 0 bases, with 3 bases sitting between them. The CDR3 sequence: CASSLDATNEKLFF. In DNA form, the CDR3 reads TGCGCCAGCAGCTTGGATGCAACTAATGAAAAACTGTTTTTT.

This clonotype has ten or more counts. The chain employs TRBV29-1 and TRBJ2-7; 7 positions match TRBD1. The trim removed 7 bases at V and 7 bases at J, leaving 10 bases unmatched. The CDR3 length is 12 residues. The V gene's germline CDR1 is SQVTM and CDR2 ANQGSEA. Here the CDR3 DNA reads TGCAGCGGGAGAACAGGGGCTGGGGAGCAGTACTTC. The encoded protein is CSGRTGAGEQYF.

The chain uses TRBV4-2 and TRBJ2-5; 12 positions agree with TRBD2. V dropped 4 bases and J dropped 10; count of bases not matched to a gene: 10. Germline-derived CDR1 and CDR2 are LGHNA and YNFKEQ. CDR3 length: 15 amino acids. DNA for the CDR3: TGTGCCAGCAGCCCCGGACTAGCGGGGCAGTCGGTCCAGTACTTC. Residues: CASSPGLAGQSVQYF.

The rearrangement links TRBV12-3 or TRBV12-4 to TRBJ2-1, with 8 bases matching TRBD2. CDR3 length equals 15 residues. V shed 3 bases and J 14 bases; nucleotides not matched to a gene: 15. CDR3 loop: CASSFSLARGGRKFF. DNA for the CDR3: TGTGCCAGCAGTTTCTCACTGGCCCGGGGGGGACGCAAGTTCTTC.

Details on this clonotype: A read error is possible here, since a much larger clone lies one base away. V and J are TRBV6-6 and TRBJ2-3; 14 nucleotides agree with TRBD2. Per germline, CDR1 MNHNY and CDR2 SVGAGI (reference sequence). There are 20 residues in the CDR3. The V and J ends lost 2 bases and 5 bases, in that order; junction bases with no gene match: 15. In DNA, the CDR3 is TGTGCCAGCAGTTACACAGGGACTCCGGGACTAGCGGGGGCTGGAGATACGCAGTATTTT. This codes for CASSYTGTPGLAGAGDTQYF.

For the CDR3, the DNA is TGTGCCAGCAGCTTTTATAAGGGACTAGACCCAGATACGCAGTATTTT. This codes for CASSFYKGLDPDTQYF. V usage is TRBV5-5 and J usage is TRBJ2-3; TRBD2 aligns across 8 bases. Germline loops: CDR1 SGHKS, CDR2 YYEKEE (reference sequence). Losses at the gene ends were 2 bases for V and 4 bases for J; bases not matched to a gene: 9. The CDR3 totals 16 residues.

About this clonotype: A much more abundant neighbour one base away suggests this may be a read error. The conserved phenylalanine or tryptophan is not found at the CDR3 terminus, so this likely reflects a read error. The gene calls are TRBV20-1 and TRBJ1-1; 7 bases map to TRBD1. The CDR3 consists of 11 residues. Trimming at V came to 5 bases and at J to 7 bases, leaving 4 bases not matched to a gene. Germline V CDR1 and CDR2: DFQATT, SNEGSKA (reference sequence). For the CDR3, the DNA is TGCAGTGCTCGACAGGGATTTGAAGCTTTCTAT. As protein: CSARQGFEAFY.

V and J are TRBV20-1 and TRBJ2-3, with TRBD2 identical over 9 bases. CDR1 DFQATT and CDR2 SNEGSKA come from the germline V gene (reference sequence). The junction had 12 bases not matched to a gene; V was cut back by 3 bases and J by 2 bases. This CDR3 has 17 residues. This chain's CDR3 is CSASALTGTSYTDTQYF. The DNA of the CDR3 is TGCAGTGCTAGCGCCCTAACCGGGACTAGCTACACAGATACGCAGTATTTT.

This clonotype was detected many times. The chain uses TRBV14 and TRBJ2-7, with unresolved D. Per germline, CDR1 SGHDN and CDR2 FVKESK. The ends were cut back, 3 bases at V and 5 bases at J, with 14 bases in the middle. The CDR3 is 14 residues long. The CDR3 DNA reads TGTGCCAGCAGCCACCCGGGCCCTTGGGACGAGCAGTACTTC. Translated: CASSHPGPWDEQYF.

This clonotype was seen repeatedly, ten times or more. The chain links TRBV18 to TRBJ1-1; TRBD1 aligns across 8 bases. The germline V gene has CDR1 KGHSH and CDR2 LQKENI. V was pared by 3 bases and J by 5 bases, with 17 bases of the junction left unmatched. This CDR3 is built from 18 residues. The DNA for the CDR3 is TGTGCCAGCTCACCGCCCGGACAGGGAAGGTCGGGTGATACTGAAGCTTTCTTT. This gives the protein CASSPPGQGRSGDTEAFF. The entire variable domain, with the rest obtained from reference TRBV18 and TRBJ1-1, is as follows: NAGVMQNPRHLVRRRGQEARLRCSPMKGHSHVYWYRQLPEEGLKFMVYLQKENIIDESGMPKERFSAEFPKEGPSILRIQQVVRGDSAAYFCASSPPGQGRSGDTEAFFGQGTRLTVV.

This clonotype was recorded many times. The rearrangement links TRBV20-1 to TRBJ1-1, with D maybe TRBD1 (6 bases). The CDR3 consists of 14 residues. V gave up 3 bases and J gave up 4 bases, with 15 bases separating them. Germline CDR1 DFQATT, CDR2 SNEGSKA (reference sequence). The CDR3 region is CSASPPAGVTEAFF. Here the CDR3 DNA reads TGCAGTGCTAGCCCCCCGGCAGGGGTCACTGAAGCTTTCTTT.

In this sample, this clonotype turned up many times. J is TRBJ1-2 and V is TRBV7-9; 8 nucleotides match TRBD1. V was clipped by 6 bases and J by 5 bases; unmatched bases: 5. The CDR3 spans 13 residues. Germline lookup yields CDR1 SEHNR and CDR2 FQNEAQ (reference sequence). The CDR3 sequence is CASRYGQGYGYTF. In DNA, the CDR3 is TGTGCCAGCAGATACGGACAGGGTTATGGCTACACCTTC.

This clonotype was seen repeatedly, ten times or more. The CDR3 reads CASTSRGGQNNEQFF. CDR3 nucleotide sequence: TGTGCCAGCACCTCGCGCGGGGGGCAGAACAATGAGCAGTTCTTC. This chain joins TRBV11-1 and TRBJ2-1; 8 positions agree with TRBD2. CDR1 is SGHAT and CDR2 is FQDESV in the germline V gene (reference sequence). V shed 7 bases and J 5 bases; nucleotides not matched to a gene: 10. This CDR3 contains 15 residues.

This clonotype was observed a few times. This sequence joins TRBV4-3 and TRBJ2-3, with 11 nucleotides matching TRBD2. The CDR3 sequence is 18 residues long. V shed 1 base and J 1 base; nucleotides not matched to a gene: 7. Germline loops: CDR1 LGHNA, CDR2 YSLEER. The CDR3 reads CASSQARLAGMGTDTQYF. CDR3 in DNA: TGCGCCAGCAGCCAAGCCAGACTAGCGGGGATGGGCACAGATACGCAGTATTTT.

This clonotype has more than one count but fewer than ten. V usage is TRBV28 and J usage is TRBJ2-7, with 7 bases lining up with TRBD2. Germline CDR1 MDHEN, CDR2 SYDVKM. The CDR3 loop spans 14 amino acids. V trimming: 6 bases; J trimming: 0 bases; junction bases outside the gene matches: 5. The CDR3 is CASRRQRGSYEQYF. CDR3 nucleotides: TGTGCCAGCAGGCGGCAGCGGGGCTCCTACGAGCAGTACTTC.

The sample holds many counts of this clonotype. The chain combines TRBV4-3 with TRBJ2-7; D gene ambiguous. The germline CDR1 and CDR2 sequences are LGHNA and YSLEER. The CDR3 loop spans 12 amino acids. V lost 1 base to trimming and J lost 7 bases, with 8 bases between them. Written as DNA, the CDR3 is TGCGCCAGCAGCCAAGTGGGAAGGGAGCAGTACTTC. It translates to CASSQVGREQYF.

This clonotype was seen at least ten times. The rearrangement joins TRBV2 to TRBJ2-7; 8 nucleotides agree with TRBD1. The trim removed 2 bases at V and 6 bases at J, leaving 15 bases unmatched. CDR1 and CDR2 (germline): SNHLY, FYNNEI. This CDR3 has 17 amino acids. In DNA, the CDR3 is TGTGCCAGCAGTGAATTTTACTTTGGGACAGGCGGACGCGAGCAGTACTTC. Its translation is CASSEFYFGTGGREQYF. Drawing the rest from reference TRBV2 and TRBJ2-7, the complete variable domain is EPEVTQTPSHQVTQMGQEVILRCVPISNHLYFYWYRQILGQKVEFLVSFYNNEISEKSEIFDDQFSVERPDGSNFTLKIRSTKLEDSAMYFCASSEFYFGTGGREQYFGPGTRLTVT.